This T cell receptor (beta chain) stems from a study of cytomegalovirus exposure and HLA in healthy donors. Whole-study findings and limits: Previously analyzed data showed that most TCR beta V segments were productive at a frequency of about 90% or about 30%.

Primers: 60 Vbeta forward and 13 Jbeta reverse. Using immunoSEQ multiplex PCR, the repertoire was profiled, and TCRdb retains in-frame clones only, with some absent. Among some 140,000 clones listed, around three quarters were seen once. On this clone: The antigen remains undetermined.

V was pared by 0 bases and J by 9 bases, with 9 bases of the junction left unmatched. The germline V gene has CDR1 LGHNA and CDR2 YSLEER. The CDR3 spans 17 residues. The rearrangement joins TRBV4-3 to TRBJ2-1, with TRBD2 matching 12 bases. Sequences were obtained from PBMCs. The clonotype originates from a man in his thirties or forties in good health. The chain's CDR3 is CASSQDWASGRAVEQFF. In nucleotides, the CDR3 is TGCGCCAGCAGCCAAGATTGGGCTAGCGGGAGGGCCGTTGAGCAGTTCTTC.